This entry lists 3 T cell receptor beta chains sequenced from one sample in a study of blood T cells in healthy people across ages. Together with a sample-barcoded 5' primer, a J-beta primer mix was included in a second PCR lasting about 7 to 11 cycles. TCRdb independently ran MiXCR on the 5' RACE reads; one entry per CDR3 protein. The sample has 800,000 to 950,000 distinct CDR3 sequences, around 48% seen once. The source material was blood. The receptors come from a young man in good health.

The genes are TRBV27 and TRBJ2-3; the match to TRBD2 covers 13 bases. J lost 4 bases, V lost 7 bases, and 2 bases had no gene match. Per germline, CDR1 MNHEY and CDR2 SMNVEV (reference sequence). CDR3 length: 14 residues. This CDR3 reads CASTGLAGADTQYF. CDR3 DNA: TGTGCCAGCACTGGACTAGCGGGGGCAGATACGCAGTATTTT.

This clonotype was detected a few times. The V call is TRBV28, the J call TRBJ2-7; TRBD1 agrees at 9 bases. V lost 4 bases to trimming and J lost 2 bases; unmatched junction nucleotides: 6. Germline V CDR1 and CDR2: MDHEN, SYDVKM. The length of the CDR3 is 15 residues. The CDR3 DNA is TGTGCCAGCAGTTCCCGGGACAGGGATACCTACGAGCAGTACTTC. Translation: CASSSRDRDTYEQYF.

This chain links TRBV7-2 with TRBJ2-7; 7 nucleotides match TRBD2. The J segment lost 4 bases and the V segment lost 3 bases, leaving 6 bases of the junction unmatched. Germline V gene lookup returns CDR1 SGHTA and CDR2 FQGNSA. The length of the CDR3 is 14 residues. The DNA for the CDR3 is TGTGCCAGCAGCTTCGGACTAGGGGATTACGAGCAGTACTTC. It specifies CASSFGLGDYEQYF.